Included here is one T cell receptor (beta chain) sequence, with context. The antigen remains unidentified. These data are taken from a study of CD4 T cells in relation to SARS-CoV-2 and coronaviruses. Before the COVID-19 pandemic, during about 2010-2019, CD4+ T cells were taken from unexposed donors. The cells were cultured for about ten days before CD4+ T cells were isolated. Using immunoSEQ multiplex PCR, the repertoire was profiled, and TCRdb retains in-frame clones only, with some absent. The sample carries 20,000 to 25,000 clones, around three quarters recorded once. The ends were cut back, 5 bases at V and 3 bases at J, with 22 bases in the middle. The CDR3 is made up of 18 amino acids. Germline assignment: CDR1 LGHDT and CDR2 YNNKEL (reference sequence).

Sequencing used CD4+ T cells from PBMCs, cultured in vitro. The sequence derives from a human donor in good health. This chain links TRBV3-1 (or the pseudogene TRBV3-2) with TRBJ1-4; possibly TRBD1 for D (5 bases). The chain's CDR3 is CASSKLSKSGSANEKLFF. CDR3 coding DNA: TGTGCCAGCAGCAAACTATCAAAATCAGGGAGCGCTAATGAAAAACTGTTTTTT.